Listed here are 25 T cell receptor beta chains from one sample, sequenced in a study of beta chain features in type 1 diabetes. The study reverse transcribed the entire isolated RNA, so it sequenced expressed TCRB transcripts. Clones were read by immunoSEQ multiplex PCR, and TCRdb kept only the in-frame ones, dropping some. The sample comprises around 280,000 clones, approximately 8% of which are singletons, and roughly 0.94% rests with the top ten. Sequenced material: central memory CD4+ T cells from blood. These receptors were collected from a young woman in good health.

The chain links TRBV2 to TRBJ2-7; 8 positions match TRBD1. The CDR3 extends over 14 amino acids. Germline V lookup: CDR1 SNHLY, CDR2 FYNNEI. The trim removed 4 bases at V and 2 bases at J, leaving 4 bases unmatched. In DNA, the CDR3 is TGTGCCAGCAGTGGTAGCAGGGGGCCCTACGAGCAGTACTTC. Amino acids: CASSGSRGPYEQYF.

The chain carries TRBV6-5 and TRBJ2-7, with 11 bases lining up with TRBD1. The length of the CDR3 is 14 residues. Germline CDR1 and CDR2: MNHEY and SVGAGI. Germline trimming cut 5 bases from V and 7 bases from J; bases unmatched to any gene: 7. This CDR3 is CASSRDRGMIEQYF. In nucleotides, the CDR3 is TGTGCCAGCAGTAGGGACAGGGGGATGATAGAGCAGTACTTC.

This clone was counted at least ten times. CDR3 sequence reads: CASSVDWDRGNTIYF. CDR3 coding DNA: TGTGCCAGCAGCGTAGACTGGGACAGGGGAAACACCATATATTTT. The genes are TRBV9 and TRBJ1-3; TRBD1 agrees at 8 bases. The CDR3 spans 15 residues. In germline, CDR1 is SGDLS, CDR2 YYNGEE. V gave up 0 bases and J gave up 4 bases; unmatched junction bases: 3.

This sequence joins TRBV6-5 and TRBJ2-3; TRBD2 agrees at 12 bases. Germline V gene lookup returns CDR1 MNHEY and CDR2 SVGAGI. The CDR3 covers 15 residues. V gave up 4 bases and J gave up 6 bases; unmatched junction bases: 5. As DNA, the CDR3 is TGTGCCAGCAGTTCCACCGGGACTAGCGGGGATACGCAGTATTTT. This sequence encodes CASSSTGTSGDTQYF.

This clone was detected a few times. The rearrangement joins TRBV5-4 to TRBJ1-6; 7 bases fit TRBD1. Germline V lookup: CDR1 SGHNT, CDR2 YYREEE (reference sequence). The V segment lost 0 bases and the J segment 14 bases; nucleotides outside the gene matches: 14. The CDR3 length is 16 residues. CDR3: CASSLGGGQKIAALHF. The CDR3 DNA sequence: TGTGCCAGCAGCTTGGGAGGGGGCCAAAAAATTGCGGCCCTCCACTTT. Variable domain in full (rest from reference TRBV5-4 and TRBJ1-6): ETGVTQSPTHLIKTRGQQVTLRCSSQSGHNTVSWYQQALGQGPQFIFQYYREEENGRGNFPPRFSGLQFPNYSSELNVNALELDDSALYLCASSLGGGQKIAALHFGNGTRLTVT.

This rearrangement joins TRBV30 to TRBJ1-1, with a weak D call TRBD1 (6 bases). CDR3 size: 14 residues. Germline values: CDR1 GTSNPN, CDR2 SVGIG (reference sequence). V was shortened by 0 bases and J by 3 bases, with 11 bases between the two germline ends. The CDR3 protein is CAWSVGGAYTEAFF. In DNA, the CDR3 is TGTGCCTGGAGTGTGGGGGGCGCGTACACTGAAGCTTTCTTT.

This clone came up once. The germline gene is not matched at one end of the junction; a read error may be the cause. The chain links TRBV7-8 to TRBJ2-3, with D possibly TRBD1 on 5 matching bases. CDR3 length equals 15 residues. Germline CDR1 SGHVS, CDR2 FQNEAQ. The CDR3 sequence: CASSLLGGTTGTQYF. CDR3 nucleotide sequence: TGTGCCAGCAGCTTATTAGGCGGAACCACAGGTACGCAGTATTTT.

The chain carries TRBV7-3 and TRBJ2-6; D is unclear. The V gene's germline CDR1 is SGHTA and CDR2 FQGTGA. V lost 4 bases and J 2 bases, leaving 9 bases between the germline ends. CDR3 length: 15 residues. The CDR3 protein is CASSSRFTGANVLTF. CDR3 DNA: TGTGCCAGCAGCTCCCGGTTTACTGGGGCCAACGTCCTGACTTTC. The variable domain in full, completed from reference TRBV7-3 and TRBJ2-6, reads GAGVSQTPSNKVTEKGKYVELRCDPISGHTALYWYRQSLGQGPEFLIYFQGTGAADDSGLPNDRFFAVRPEGSVSTLKIQRTERGDSAVYLCASSSRFTGANVLTFGAGSRLTVL.

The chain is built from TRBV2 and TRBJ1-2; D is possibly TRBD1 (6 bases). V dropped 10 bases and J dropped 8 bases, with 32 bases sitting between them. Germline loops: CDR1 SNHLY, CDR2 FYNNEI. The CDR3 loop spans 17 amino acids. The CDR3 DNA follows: TGTGCCACCCTGGGGTCGGCAGGGGCACTGGAATGGAGGGGCTACACCTTC. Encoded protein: CATLGSAGALEWRGYTF.

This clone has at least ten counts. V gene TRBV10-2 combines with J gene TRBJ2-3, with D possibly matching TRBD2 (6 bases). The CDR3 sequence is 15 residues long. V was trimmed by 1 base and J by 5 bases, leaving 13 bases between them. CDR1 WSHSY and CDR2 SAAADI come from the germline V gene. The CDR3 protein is CASSEWLARIDTQYF. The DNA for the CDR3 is TGCGCCAGCAGTGAGTGGCTAGCGAGGATAGATACGCAGTATTTT.

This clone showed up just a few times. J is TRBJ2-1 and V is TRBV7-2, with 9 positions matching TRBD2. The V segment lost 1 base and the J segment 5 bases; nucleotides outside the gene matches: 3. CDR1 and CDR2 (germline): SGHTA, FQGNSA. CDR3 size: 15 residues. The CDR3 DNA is TGTGCCAGCAGCTTAGGCTCTAGCGGGGACAATGAGCAGTTCTTC. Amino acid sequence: CASSLGSSGDNEQFF. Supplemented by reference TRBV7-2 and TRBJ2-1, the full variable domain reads GAGVSQSPSNKVTEKGKDVELRCDPISGHTALYWYRQSLGQGLEFLIYFQGNSAPDKSGLPSDRFSAERTGGSVSTLTIQRTQQEDSAVYLCASSLGSSGDNEQFFGPGTRLTVL.

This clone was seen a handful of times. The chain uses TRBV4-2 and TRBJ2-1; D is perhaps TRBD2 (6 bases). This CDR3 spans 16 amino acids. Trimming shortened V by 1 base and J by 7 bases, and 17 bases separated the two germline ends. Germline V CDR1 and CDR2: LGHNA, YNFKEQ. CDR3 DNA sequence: TGTGCCAGCAGCCAAGGCCCCCGGGGGTCGGGAAATGAGCAGTTCTTC. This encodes CASSQGPRGSGNEQFF.

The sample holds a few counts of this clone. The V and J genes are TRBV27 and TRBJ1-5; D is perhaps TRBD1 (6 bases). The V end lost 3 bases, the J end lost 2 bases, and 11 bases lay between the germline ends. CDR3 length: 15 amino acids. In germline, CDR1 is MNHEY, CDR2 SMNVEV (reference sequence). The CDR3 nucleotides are TGTGCCAGCAGTTTCACAGGGATAGGCAATCAGCCCCAGCATTTT. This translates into CASSFTGIGNQPQHF.

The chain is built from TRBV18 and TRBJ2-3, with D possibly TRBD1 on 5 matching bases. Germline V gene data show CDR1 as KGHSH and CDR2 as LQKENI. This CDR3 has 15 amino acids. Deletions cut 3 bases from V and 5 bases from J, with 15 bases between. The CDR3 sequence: CASSPWTIQGDTQYF. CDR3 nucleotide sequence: TGTGCCAGCTCACCCTGGACAATCCAGGGAGATACGCAGTATTTT.

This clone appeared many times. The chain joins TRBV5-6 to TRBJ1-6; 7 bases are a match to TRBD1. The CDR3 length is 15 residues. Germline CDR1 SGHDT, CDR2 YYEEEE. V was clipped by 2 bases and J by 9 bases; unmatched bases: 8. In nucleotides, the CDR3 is TGTGCCAGCAGCTTCAATGACAGGGATATTTCACCCCTCCACTTT. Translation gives CASSFNDRDISPLHF.

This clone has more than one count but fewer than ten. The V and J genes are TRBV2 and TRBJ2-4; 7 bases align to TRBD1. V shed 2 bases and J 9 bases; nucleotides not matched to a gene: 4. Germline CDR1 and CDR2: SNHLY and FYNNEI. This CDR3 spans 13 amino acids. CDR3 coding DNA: TGTGCCAGCAGTGAACAACCAGGGGGCATTCAGTACTTC. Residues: CASSEQPGGIQYF.

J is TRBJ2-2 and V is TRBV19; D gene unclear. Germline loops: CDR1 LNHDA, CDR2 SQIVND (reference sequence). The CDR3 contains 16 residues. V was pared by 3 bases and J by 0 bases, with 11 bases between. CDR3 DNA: TGTGCCAGTAGTATCGACCGGGCCGCGAACACCGGGGAGCTGTTTTTT. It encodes CASSIDRAANTGELFF.

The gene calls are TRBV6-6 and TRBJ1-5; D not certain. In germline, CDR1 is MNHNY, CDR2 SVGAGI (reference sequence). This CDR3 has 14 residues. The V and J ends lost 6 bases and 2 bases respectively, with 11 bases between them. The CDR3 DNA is TGTGCCAGCAGAGTTCCAGAACGCAATCAGCCCCAGCATTTT. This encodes CASRVPERNQPQHF.

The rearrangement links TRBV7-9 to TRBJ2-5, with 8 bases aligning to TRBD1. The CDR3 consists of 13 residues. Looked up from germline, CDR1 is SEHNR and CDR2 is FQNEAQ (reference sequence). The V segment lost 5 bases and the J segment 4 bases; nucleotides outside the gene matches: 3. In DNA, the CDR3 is TGTGCCAGCAGCCGGACAGGGAGAGAGACCCAGTACTTC. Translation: CASSRTGRETQYF.

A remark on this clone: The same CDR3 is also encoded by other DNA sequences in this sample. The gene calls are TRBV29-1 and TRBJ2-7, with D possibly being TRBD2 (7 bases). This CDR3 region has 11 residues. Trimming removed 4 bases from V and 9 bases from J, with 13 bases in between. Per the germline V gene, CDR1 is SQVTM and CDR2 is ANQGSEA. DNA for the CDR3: TGCAGCGTTGCCGACGGGGGGCGGCAGTACGTC. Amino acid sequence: CSVADGGRQYV.

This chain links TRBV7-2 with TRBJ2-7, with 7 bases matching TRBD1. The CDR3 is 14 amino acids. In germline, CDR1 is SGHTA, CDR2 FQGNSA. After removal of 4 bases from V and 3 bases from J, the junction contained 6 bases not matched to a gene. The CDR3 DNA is TGTGCCAGCAGCTCACGGACAGGCTACTACGAGCAGTACTTC. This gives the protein CASSSRTGYYEQYF.

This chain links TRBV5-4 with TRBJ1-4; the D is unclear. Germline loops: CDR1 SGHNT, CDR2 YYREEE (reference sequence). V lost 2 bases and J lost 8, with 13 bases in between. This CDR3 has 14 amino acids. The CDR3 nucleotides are TGTGCCAGCAGCTTCGACGCCCTAAAGGAAAAACTGTTTTTT. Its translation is CASSFDALKEKLFF.

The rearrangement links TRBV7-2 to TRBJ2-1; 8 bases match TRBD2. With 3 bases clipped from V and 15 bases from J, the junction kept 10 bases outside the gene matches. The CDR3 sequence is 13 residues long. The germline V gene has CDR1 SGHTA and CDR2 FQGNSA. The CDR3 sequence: CASSLTSGSLPFF. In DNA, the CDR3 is TGTGCCAGCAGCTTGACGAGCGGGAGTTTGCCGTTCTTC.

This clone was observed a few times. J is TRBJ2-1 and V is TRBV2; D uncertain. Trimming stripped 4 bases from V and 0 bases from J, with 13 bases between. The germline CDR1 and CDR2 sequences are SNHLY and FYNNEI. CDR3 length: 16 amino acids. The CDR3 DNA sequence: TGTGCCAGCAGTGCGAGCAGCCTAAGCTCCTACAATGAGCAGTTCTTC. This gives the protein CASSASSLSSYNEQFF.

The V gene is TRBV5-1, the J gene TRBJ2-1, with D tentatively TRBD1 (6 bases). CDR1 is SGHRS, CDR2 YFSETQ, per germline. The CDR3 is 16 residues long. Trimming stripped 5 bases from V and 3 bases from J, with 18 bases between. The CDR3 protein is CASSSGRTDYYNEQFF. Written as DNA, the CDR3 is TGCGCCAGCAGTTCGGGTCGGACAGATTACTACAATGAGCAGTTCTTC.